This TCR beta chain was identified during a study of T-cell reconstitution after alpha-beta-depleted transplantation in children (dated by TCRdb to 2016 to 2018). Broadly, across the study: T-cell immune reconstitution after TCRalphabeta/CD19-depleted allogeneic hematopoietic cell transplantation in children was quantitatively tracked in the study by means of TCR repertoire profiling.

The CDR3 runs 17 residues from the cysteine to the phenylalanine. Just the 51-base CDR3 DNA is kept, in frame starting at base 1. Trimming removed 1 base from V and 7 bases from J; the gene matches leave 5 bases unexplained. The germline V gene encodes CDR1 SEHNR and CDR2 FQNEAQ (reference sequence). The sample holds a few counts of this clonotype. Its antigen is currently not known. Base qualities are not provided; no much larger clone lies one nucleotide away. The treatment or condition label of this sample denotes: allogeneic hematopoietic cell transplantation with graft depleted of TCRalphabeta T cells and CD19 B cells. The children who served as transplant recipients had been given grafts of TCRalphabeta/CD19-depleted allogeneic hematopoietic cells. The library was built by means of PCR. Reads for this sample came from an Illumina HiSeq 2500. TCR libraries were prepared with molecular barcoding, using unique molecular identifiers to normalize TCRbeta repertoire quantification. The raw public data were reprocessed by TCRdb itself: fastp quality trimming at Q25, MiXCR clonotype calling, in-frame beta chains only. Every CDR3 protein is listed once, alongside the most common genes and DNA of its rows. In all, the sample holds approximately 430,000 distinct CDR3 sequences, and around 15% of those were seen once. The ten largest make up over 25% of the sample.

Beyond this particular receptor, the publication reports: The apparently early recovery of alphabetaT-cell counts about two months after transplant reportedly depended on only several hundred rapidly expanded clones that came from non-depleted graft cells. The high TCRbeta diversity at day 60 in some patients was ascribed to recipient T cells and intrathymic progenitors that had survived conditioning. Over the following months the frequencies of hyperexpanded clones went down, and after one year T-cell counts and TCRbeta diversity were mostly credited to newly produced T cells.

The specimen comprised PBMCs, mostly from graft donor cells, sampled 360 days after TCRalphabeta/CD19-depleted stem cell transplant. The chain employs TRBV7-9 and TRBJ2-1, and 15 junctional nucleotides match TRBD2. The receptor comes from a boy under two years old who had a stem cell transplant for Wiskott-Aldrich syndrome, so the T cells may come from the graft donor. The DNA reads as follows: TGTGCCAGCAGCTTAGGAGGACTAGCGGGAGGGCCTAATGAGCAGTTCTTC. Translated, this gives CASSLGGLAGGPNEQFF.